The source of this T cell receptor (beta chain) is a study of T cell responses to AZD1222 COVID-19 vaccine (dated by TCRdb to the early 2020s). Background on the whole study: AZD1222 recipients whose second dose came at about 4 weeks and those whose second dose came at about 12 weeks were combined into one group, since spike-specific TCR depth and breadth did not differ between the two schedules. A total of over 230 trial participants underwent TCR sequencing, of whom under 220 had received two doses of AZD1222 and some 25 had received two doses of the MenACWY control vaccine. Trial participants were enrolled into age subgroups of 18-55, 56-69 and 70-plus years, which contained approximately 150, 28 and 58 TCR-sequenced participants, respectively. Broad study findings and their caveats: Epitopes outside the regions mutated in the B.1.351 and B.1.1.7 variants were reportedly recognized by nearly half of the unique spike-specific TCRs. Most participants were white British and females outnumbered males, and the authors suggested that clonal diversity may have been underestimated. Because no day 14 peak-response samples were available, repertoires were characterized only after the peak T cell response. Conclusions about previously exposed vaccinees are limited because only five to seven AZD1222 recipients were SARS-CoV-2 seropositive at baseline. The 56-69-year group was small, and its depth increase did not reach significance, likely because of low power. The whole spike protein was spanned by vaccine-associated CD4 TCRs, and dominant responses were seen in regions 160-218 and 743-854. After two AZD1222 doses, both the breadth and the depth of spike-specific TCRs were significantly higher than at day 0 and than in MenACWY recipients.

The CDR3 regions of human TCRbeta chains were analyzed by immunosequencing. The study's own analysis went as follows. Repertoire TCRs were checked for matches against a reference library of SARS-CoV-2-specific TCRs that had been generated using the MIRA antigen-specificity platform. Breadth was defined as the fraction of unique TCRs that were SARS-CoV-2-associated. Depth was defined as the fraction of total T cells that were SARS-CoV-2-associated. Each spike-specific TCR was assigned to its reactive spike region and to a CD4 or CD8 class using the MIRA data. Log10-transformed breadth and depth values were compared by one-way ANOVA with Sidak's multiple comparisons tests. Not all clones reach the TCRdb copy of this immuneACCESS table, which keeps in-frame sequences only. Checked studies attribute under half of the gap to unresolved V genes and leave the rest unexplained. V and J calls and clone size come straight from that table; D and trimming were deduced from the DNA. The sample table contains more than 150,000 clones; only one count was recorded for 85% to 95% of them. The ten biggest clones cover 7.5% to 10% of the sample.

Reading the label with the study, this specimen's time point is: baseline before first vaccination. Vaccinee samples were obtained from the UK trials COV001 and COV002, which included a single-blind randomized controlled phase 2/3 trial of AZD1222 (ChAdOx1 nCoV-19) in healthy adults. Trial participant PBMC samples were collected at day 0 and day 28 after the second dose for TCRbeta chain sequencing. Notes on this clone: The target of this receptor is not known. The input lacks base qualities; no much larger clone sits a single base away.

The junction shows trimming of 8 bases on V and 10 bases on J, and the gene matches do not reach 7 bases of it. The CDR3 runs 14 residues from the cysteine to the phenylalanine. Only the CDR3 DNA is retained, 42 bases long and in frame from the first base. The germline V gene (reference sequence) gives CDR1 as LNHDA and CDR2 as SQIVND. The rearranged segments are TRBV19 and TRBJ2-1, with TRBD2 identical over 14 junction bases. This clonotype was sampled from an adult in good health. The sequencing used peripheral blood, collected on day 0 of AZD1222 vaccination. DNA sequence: TGTGCCAGTTCGGGGACTAGCGGGAGAGGGGAGCAGTTCTTC. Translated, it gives CASSGTSGRGEQFF. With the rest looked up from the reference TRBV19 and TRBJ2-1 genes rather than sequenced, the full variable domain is DGGITQSPKYLFRKEGQNVTLSCEQNLNHDAMYWYRQDPGQGLRLIYYSQIVNDFQKGDIAEGYSVSREKKESFPLTVTSAQKNPTAFYLCASSGTSGRGEQFFGPGTRLTVL.